This is a list of T cell receptor beta chains from one sample in a study of cytomegalovirus exposure and HLA in healthy donors. Only in-frame clones appear in the TCRdb table, and some are missing; sequencing was by immunoSEQ multiplex PCR. The repertoire holds around 300,000 clones, 85% to 90% seen once, with about 2% in the top ten. The sample consisted of PBMCs. All receptors derive from a young woman in good health and CMV-seronegative. Both conserved end residues are part of each CDR3. A D gene is named only where the DNA matches it firmly. Part of the rows lack a size; the others show once, few, many or a class for expanded clones.

j_gene: TRBJ2-3
abundance: -
v_gene: TRBV5-1
d_gene: TRBD1
CDR3nt: TGCGCCAGCAGCTTGGCGAATCAGGGGGCCGGAGATACGCAGTATTTT
CDR3aa: CASSLANQGAGDTQYF

j_gene: TRBJ2-7
abundance: few
v_gene: TRBV10-2
d_gene: -
CDR3nt: TGCGCCAGCAGTTCGACAGGTACCTACGAGCAGTACTTC
CDR3aa: CASSSTGTYEQYF

j_gene: TRBJ2-5
abundance: few
v_gene: TRBV19
d_gene: -
CDR3nt: TGTGCCAGTAGTCCCAGGCAGGGGCGAGAGACCCAGTACTTC
CDR3aa: CASSPRQGRETQYF

j_gene: TRBJ2-1
abundance: -
v_gene: TRBV7-7
d_gene: TRBD1
CDR3nt: TGTGCTAGCAGCCCCTCTCGGAAGGGGGCCCCCTACAATGAGCAGTTCTTC
CDR3aa: CASSPSRKGAPYNEQFF

j_gene: TRBJ2-3
abundance: -
v_gene: TRBV2
d_gene: TRBD2
CDR3nt: TGTGCCAGCAGTGAAGCGCTCCGTGCGGGGGGGACGACAGATACGCAGTATTTT
CDR3aa: CASSEALRAGGTTDTQYF

j_gene: TRBJ1-6
abundance: -
v_gene: TRBV5-4
d_gene: TRBD1
CDR3nt: TGTGCCAGCAGCTTGCAGGGGGTGATCTCCTATAATTCACCCCTCCACTTT
CDR3aa: CASSLQGVISYNSPLHF

j_gene: TRBJ2-3
abundance: -
v_gene: TRBV10-1
d_gene: TRBD2
CDR3nt: TGCGCCAGCAGTGTTAGCGGGGGAAGGTCAGATACGCAGTATTTT
CDR3aa: CASSVSGGRSDTQYF

j_gene: TRBJ1-4
abundance: -
v_gene: TRBV2
d_gene: -
CDR3nt: TGTGCCAGCATCTCCTTCGGGGGAACTAATGAAAAACTGTTTTTT
CDR3aa: CASISFGGTNEKLFF

j_gene: TRBJ1-1
abundance: -
v_gene: TRBV29-1
d_gene: -
CDR3nt: TGCAGCGTTGTTGGCTCTCCGCTTTACACTGAAGCTTTCTTT
CDR3aa: CSVVGSPLYTEAFF

j_gene: TRBJ2-2
abundance: -
v_gene: TRBV15
d_gene: TRBD2
CDR3nt: TGTGCCACCAGCAGAGTCGGGGGGGAGTGGGACACCGGGGAGCTGTTTTTT
CDR3aa: CATSRVGGEWDTGELFF

j_gene: TRBJ1-2
abundance: -
v_gene: TRBV6-1
d_gene: TRBD1
CDR3nt: TGTGCCAGCAGTGGGGGACAGGGGAGTGGCTACACCTTC
CDR3aa: CASSGGQGSGYTF

j_gene: TRBJ2-1
abundance: -
v_gene: TRBV11-3
d_gene: TRBD2
CDR3nt: TGTGCCAGCAGTCCCGAGCGGGGGGGCCGGGGTGAGCAGTTCTTC
CDR3aa: CASSPERGGRGEQFF

j_gene: TRBJ2-7
abundance: -
v_gene: TRBV30
d_gene: -
CDR3nt: TGTGCCTGGAGTCCCTACCCGGACAATAGTCAGGGGCAGTACTTC
CDR3aa: CAWSPYPDNSQGQYF

j_gene: TRBJ2-7
abundance: -
v_gene: TRBV6-1
d_gene: -
CDR3nt: TGTGCCACGACAGAATACTACGAGCAGTACTTC
CDR3aa: CATTEYYEQYF

j_gene: TRBJ1-1
abundance: -
v_gene: TRBV7-8
d_gene: -
CDR3nt: TGTGCCAGCAGCCAAGGCGGGGGCGGTGTGTCTGAAGCTTTCTTT
CDR3aa: CASSQGGGGVSEAFF

j_gene: TRBJ2-2
abundance: -
v_gene: TRBV10-3
d_gene: TRBD1
CDR3nt: TGTGCCATCAGGGGGGACAGGGACACCGGGGAGCTGTTTTTT
CDR3aa: CAIRGDRDTGELFF

j_gene: TRBJ2-7
abundance: -
v_gene: TRBV6-6
d_gene: -
CDR3nt: TGTGCCAGCAGTTACCGTAGCGGTAGCTCCTACGAGCAGTACTTC
CDR3aa: CASSYRSGSSYEQYF

j_gene: TRBJ1-5
abundance: -
v_gene: TRBV5-1
d_gene: TRBD1
CDR3nt: TGCGCCAGCAGCTATCCCGTTTACCCGGGACAGGGGGCAGGGGGGAATCAGCCCCAGCATTTT
CDR3aa: CASSYPVYPGQGAGGNQPQHF

j_gene: TRBJ2-7
abundance: once
v_gene: TRBV6-6
d_gene: -
CDR3nt: TGTGCCGCCCAGGGCCCTTCCTACGAGCAGTACTTC
CDR3aa: CAAQGPSYEQYF

j_gene: TRBJ2-5
abundance: -
v_gene: TRBV7-8
d_gene: TRBD2
CDR3nt: TGTGCCAGCAGCTTAAAGAGCAGCGGGGGCCTGTACCAAGAGACCCAGTACTTC
CDR3aa: CASSLKSSGGLYQETQYF

j_gene: TRBJ1-2
abundance: -
v_gene: TRBV13
d_gene: -
CDR3nt: TGTGCCAGCAGCCGACAGGACGCTAACTATGGCTACACCTTC
CDR3aa: CASSRQDANYGYTF

j_gene: TRBJ2-5
abundance: few
v_gene: TRBV11-2
d_gene: -
CDR3nt: TGTGCCAGCAGCTTTGGGCCCCAGGCTAGGGGAGAGACCCAGTACTTC
CDR3aa: CASSFGPQARGETQYF

j_gene: TRBJ2-3
abundance: -
v_gene: TRBV15
d_gene: TRBD2
CDR3nt: TGTGCCACCAGCAGAGATGGGACTAGCGACACAGATACGCAGTATTTT
CDR3aa: CATSRDGTSDTDTQYF

j_gene: TRBJ2-3
abundance: -
v_gene: TRBV6-5
d_gene: -
CDR3nt: TGTGCCAGCAGCAGGGGCGCAGATACGCAGTATTTT
CDR3aa: CASSRGADTQYF

j_gene: TRBJ2-1
abundance: few
v_gene: TRBV6-5
d_gene: TRBD2
CDR3nt: TGTGCCAGCAGGGAAACTAGCGAAAGGAATGAGCAGTTCTTC
CDR3aa: CASRETSERNEQFF

j_gene: TRBJ1-4
abundance: -
v_gene: TRBV6-5
d_gene: -
CDR3nt: TGCGCCAGCAGTCCAGGACACCTTAATGAAAAACTGTTTTTT
CDR3aa: CASSPGHLNEKLFF